This passage covers 23 T cell receptor beta chains from one sample sequenced in a study of beta chain features in type 1 diabetes. TCRB transcripts that were expressed got sequenced, as all of the isolated RNA had been reverse transcribed. Assay used: immunoSEQ multiplex PCR; TCRdb lists only in-frame clones, some missing. The table lists over 120,000 clones, roughly a tenth of them singletons. The specimen sequenced was naive CD4+ T cells from blood. These receptors all stem from a man between 18 and 35 years old in good health.

A single count supports this clone. This chain uses TRBV4-2 with TRBJ1-3; TRBD1 is a possible D gene (6 bases). The CDR3 is made up of 16 amino acids. Germline assignment: CDR1 LGHNA and CDR2 YNFKEQ. Trimming cost V 1 base and J 0 bases, with 10 bases left between them. This CDR3 is CASSQGQGPSGNTIYF. DNA of the CDR3: TGTGCCAGCAGCCAAGGGCAGGGGCCCTCTGGAAACACCATATATTTT.

This clone appeared a few times. J is TRBJ1-3 and V is TRBV18, with TRBD1 matching 7 bases. Germline CDR1 is KGHSH and CDR2 is LQKENI. CDR3 length: 16 amino acids. V gave up 3 bases and J gave up 0 bases; unmatched junction bases: 5. This chain's CDR3 is CASSPVTGSSGNTIYF. CDR3 in DNA: TGTGCCAGCTCACCCGTGACAGGGAGCTCTGGAAACACCATATATTTT.

The rearrangement joins TRBV27 to TRBJ2-2; 9 bases match TRBD1. The CDR3 covers 17 residues. The germline V gene encodes CDR1 MNHEY and CDR2 SMNVEV (reference sequence). The V gene end was trimmed by 3 bases and the J gene end by 7 bases; junction bases not matched to a gene: 12. The CDR3 protein is CASSLGQGRMAVGELFF. The CDR3 DNA is TGTGCCAGCAGTTTGGGACAGGGACGGATGGCTGTCGGGGAGCTGTTTTTT.

This clone came up a few times. The chain combines TRBV6-5 with TRBJ2-7; 11 positions agree with TRBD2. Looked up from germline, CDR1 is MNHEY and CDR2 is SVGAGI. CDR3 length: 14 amino acids. The trim removed 7 bases at V and 7 bases at J, leaving 9 bases unmatched. The CDR3 sequence is CASTLSGGASEQYF. The CDR3 DNA reads TGTGCCAGCACCCTTAGCGGGGGGGCTAGTGAGCAGTACTTC.

This clone was recorded a few times. This chain joins TRBV4-3 and TRBJ2-2, with 8 bases matching TRBD2. V shed 0 bases, J shed 3 bases, and the junction held 12 bases outside the gene matches. Germline values: CDR1 LGHNA, CDR2 YSLEER. CDR3 length equals 19 residues. This CDR3 reads CASSQDPQGRGAYTGELFF. The CDR3 DNA reads as TGCGCCAGCAGCCAAGATCCCCAAGGGCGGGGGGCGTACACCGGGGAGCTGTTTTTT.

The table lists this clone with a few counts. This sequence joins TRBV5-6 and TRBJ1-1, with D unresolved. CDR3 length: 14 amino acids. Trimming removed 0 bases from V and 4 bases from J, with 10 bases in between. Germline V lookup: CDR1 SGHDT, CDR2 YYEEEE. The CDR3 sequence is CASSLEARVTEAFF. In DNA form, the CDR3 reads TGTGCCAGCAGCTTGGAGGCGAGGGTCACTGAAGCTTTCTTT.

This clone turned up a few times. The CDR3 loop is CASSIAGDRGFQNIQYF. CDR3 DNA sequence: TGTGCCAGTAGTATAGCGGGGGACAGGGGTTTCCAAAACATTCAGTACTTC. The chain recombines TRBV19 with TRBJ2-4; 10 positions match TRBD1. Looked up from germline, CDR1 is LNHDA and CDR2 is SQIVND (reference sequence). The V and J ends lost 1 base and 5 bases, in that order; junction bases with no gene match: 8. This CDR3 is built from 17 residues.

This clone was detected only a few times. The chain uses TRBV5-1 and TRBJ2-2; TRBD1 matches 7 bases. V lost 2 bases and J lost 9; bases outside the gene matches: 4. The CDR3 spans 13 residues. Germline V gives CDR1 SGHRS, CDR2 YFSETQ. CDR3 region: CASSLDRARELFF. DNA of the CDR3: TGCGCCAGCAGCTTAGACAGGGCCCGGGAGCTGTTTTTT.

This clone appeared a few times. The chain couples TRBV15 to TRBJ1-4, with 9 bases lining up with TRBD1. Germline CDR1 LNHNV, CDR2 YYDKDF (reference sequence). This CDR3 is 15 amino acids long. V shed 0 bases and J 5 bases; nucleotides not matched to a gene: 1. CDR3 bases: TGTGCCACCAGCAGAGACGGGACAGGGAATGAAAAACTGTTTTTT. Protein: CATSRDGTGNEKLFF. The whole variable domain, filled in from reference TRBV15 and TRBJ1-4, reads DAMVIQNPRYQVTQFGKPVTLSCSQTLNHNVMYWYQQKSSQAPKLLFHYYDKDFNNEADTPDNFQSRRPNTSFCFLDIRSPGLGDTAMYLCATSRDGTGNEKLFFGSGTQLSVL.

The chain joins TRBV4-3 to TRBJ1-3; 9 bases fit TRBD1. The CDR3 is made up of 15 amino acids. Germline lookup yields CDR1 LGHNA and CDR2 YSLEER. V lost 3 bases, J lost 2 bases, and 2 bases stayed unmatched. Here the CDR3 reads CASSQGDRAGNTIYF. The CDR3 DNA follows: TGCGCCAGCAGCCAGGGGGACAGGGCTGGAAACACCATATATTTT.

This clone was seen a handful of times. J is TRBJ2-5 and V is TRBV5-1; TRBD1 aligns across 9 bases. The CDR3 length is 14 residues. Looked up from germline, CDR1 is SGHRS and CDR2 is YFSETQ. With V trimmed by 6 bases and J by 5 bases, 8 bases remained unmatched. The DNA of the CDR3 is TGCGCCAGCACCTGGACAGGGGTTGGGGAGACCCAGTACTTC. It encodes CASTWTGVGETQYF.

This clone was counted only a few times. CDR3 bases: TGCGCCAGCAGCACGCGGGGGCAGGGGGCTGGCTACGAGCAGTACTTC. As protein: CASSTRGQGAGYEQYF. The genes are TRBV5-1 and TRBJ2-7; a weak D match, TRBD1 (8 bases). The CDR3 loop spans 16 amino acids. V lost 4 bases, J lost 3 bases, and 20 bases lay in between. Per germline, CDR1 SGHRS and CDR2 YFSETQ. Filled out from reference TRBV5-1 and TRBJ2-7, the complete variable domain reads KAGVTQTPRYLIKTRGQQVTLSCSPISGHRSVSWYQQTPGQGLQFLFEYFSETQRNKGNFPGRFSGRQFSNSRSEMNVSTLELGDSALYLCASSTRGQGAGYEQYFGPGTRLTVT.

This clone was seen a handful of times. The chain employs TRBV19 and TRBJ2-1, with a tentative D call TRBD2 (7 bases). V was clipped by 5 bases and J by 1 base, with 12 bases between them. CDR1 is LNHDA, CDR2 SQIVND, per germline (reference sequence). The CDR3 is 15 residues long. CDR3 residues: CASSGGGQSYNEQFF. DNA of the CDR3: TGTGCCAGTAGTGGGGGGGGGCAGTCCTACAATGAGCAGTTCTTC. The variable domain in full, completed from reference TRBV19 and TRBJ2-1, reads DGGITQSPKYLFRKEGQNVTLSCEQNLNHDAMYWYRQDPGQGLRLIYYSQIVNDFQKGDIAEGYSVSREKKESFPLTVTSAQKNPTAFYLCASSGGGQSYNEQFFGPGTRLTVL.

A few counts support this clone. The chain combines TRBV19 with TRBJ1-6, with no clear D. The CDR3 spans 16 residues. The V gene's germline CDR1 is LNHDA and CDR2 SQIVND (reference sequence). Trimming took 5 bases from V and 4 from J, leaving 15 bases between them. The CDR3 sequence: CASSLGGIGYNSPLHF. The DNA of the CDR3 is TGTGCCAGTAGTTTAGGAGGGATCGGTTATAATTCACCCCTCCACTTT.

There are a few counts of this clone. The genes are TRBV18 and TRBJ2-2; the D gene is possibly TRBD1 (6 bases). Germline V gene data show CDR1 as KGHSH and CDR2 as LQKENI. Trimming took 3 bases from V and 0 from J, leaving 8 bases between them. CDR3 length equals 15 residues. CDR3 sequence reads: CASSPRDTNTGELFF. The CDR3 region has the DNA TGTGCCAGCTCACCTCGGGACACGAACACCGGGGAGCTGTTTTTT.

This clone was recorded a few times. The chain carries TRBV2 and TRBJ2-2; 9 nucleotides agree with TRBD1. The germline gives CDR1 SNHLY, CDR2 FYNNEI. This CDR3 is 13 amino acids long. V lost 9 bases and J lost 6; bases outside the gene matches: 5. The CDR3 reads CASGTGFAGELFF. CDR3 in DNA: TGTGCCAGTGGGACAGGGTTTGCCGGGGAGCTGTTTTTT.

The chain employs TRBV4-2 and TRBJ1-1; D gene uncertain. The CDR3 sequence is 15 residues long. V was trimmed by 3 bases and J by 5 bases, leaving 16 bases between them. Germline CDR1 and CDR2: LGHNA and YNFKEQ. CDR3 in amino acids: CASSHPTGGRTEAFF. For the CDR3, the DNA is TGTGCCAGCAGCCACCCGACCGGAGGGAGGACTGAAGCTTTCTTT.

This chain links TRBV10-2 with TRBJ2-5; 7 nucleotides agree with TRBD2. With 4 bases clipped from V and 5 bases from J, the junction kept 1 base outside the gene matches. Looked up from germline, CDR1 is WSHSY and CDR2 is SAAADI. CDR3 length equals 12 residues. The CDR3 protein is CASSVGGETQYF. Written as DNA, the CDR3 is TGCGCCAGCAGTGTCGGGGGGGAGACCCAGTACTTC.

In this sample, this clone turned up a few times. The chain carries TRBV29-1 and TRBJ1-3; no clear D gene. The V gene lost 3 bases and the J gene lost 0 bases, with 9 bases spanning the gap. Germline loops: CDR1 SQVTM, CDR2 ANQGSEA. This CDR3 has 14 residues. The CDR3, as DNA: TGCAGCGTTGACGGGGTCCTCTCTGGAAACACCATATATTTT. Translation: CSVDGVLSGNTIYF.

This clone has only a few counts. The CDR3 ends on some other residue instead of the conserved phenylalanine or tryptophan, so this is likely a read error. Because the CDR3's place on the DNA is in doubt, the DNA is left out and the CDR3 is given as listed by TCRdb. The chain combines TRBV4-3 with TRBJ1-4. Counting both end residues, the CDR3 totals 13 amino acids. CDR1 and CDR2 (germline): LGHNA, YSLEER. CDR3 region: CASSQELGAQWEV.

This chain links TRBV28 with TRBJ2-7; D perhaps matches TRBD2 (6 bases). Germline lookup yields CDR1 MDHEN and CDR2 SYDVKM. The germline V and J ends were trimmed by 4 bases and 2 bases, with 21 bases remaining between them. The CDR3 spans 17 residues. In nucleotides, the CDR3 is TGTGCCAGCAGTTCATTGGGACTGACTAAAGGGACCTACGAGCAGTACTTC. It codes for CASSSLGLTKGTYEQYF.

The chain joins TRBV30 to TRBJ1-5, with TRBD1 matching 7 bases. Germline V gives CDR1 GTSNPN, CDR2 SVGIG (reference sequence). V shed 2 bases and J 6 bases; nucleotides not matched to a gene: 4. This CDR3 spans 13 amino acids. The CDR3 loop reads CAWSWAGGQPQHF. As DNA, the CDR3 is TGTGCCTGGAGTTGGGCAGGGGGTCAGCCCCAGCATTTT.

This clone was found a few times. The CDR3 is CAWSPPRQENNSPLHF. The CDR3 DNA follows: TGTGCCTGGAGTCCCCCGCGACAGGAAAATAATTCACCCCTCCACTTT. The rearrangement links TRBV30 to TRBJ1-6, with D possibly matching TRBD1 (6 bases). This CDR3 spans 16 amino acids. Germline-derived CDR1 and CDR2 are GTSNPN and SVGIG (reference sequence). Trimming stripped 2 bases from V and 5 bases from J, with 16 bases between.